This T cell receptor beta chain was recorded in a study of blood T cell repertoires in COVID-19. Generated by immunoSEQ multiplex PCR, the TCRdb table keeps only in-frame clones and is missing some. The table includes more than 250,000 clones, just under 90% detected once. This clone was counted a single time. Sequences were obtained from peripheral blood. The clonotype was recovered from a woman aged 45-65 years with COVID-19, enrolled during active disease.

The CDR3 region is CALGNGASNIQYF. In DNA form, the CDR3 reads TGTGCCCTTGGGAATGGGGCTTCGAACATTCAGTACTTC. The genes are TRBV30 and TRBJ2-4, with D maybe TRBD1 (5 bases). Looked up from germline, CDR1 is GTSNPN and CDR2 is SVGIG (reference sequence). V lost 8 bases and J lost 7, with 18 bases in between. CDR3 length: 13 residues.